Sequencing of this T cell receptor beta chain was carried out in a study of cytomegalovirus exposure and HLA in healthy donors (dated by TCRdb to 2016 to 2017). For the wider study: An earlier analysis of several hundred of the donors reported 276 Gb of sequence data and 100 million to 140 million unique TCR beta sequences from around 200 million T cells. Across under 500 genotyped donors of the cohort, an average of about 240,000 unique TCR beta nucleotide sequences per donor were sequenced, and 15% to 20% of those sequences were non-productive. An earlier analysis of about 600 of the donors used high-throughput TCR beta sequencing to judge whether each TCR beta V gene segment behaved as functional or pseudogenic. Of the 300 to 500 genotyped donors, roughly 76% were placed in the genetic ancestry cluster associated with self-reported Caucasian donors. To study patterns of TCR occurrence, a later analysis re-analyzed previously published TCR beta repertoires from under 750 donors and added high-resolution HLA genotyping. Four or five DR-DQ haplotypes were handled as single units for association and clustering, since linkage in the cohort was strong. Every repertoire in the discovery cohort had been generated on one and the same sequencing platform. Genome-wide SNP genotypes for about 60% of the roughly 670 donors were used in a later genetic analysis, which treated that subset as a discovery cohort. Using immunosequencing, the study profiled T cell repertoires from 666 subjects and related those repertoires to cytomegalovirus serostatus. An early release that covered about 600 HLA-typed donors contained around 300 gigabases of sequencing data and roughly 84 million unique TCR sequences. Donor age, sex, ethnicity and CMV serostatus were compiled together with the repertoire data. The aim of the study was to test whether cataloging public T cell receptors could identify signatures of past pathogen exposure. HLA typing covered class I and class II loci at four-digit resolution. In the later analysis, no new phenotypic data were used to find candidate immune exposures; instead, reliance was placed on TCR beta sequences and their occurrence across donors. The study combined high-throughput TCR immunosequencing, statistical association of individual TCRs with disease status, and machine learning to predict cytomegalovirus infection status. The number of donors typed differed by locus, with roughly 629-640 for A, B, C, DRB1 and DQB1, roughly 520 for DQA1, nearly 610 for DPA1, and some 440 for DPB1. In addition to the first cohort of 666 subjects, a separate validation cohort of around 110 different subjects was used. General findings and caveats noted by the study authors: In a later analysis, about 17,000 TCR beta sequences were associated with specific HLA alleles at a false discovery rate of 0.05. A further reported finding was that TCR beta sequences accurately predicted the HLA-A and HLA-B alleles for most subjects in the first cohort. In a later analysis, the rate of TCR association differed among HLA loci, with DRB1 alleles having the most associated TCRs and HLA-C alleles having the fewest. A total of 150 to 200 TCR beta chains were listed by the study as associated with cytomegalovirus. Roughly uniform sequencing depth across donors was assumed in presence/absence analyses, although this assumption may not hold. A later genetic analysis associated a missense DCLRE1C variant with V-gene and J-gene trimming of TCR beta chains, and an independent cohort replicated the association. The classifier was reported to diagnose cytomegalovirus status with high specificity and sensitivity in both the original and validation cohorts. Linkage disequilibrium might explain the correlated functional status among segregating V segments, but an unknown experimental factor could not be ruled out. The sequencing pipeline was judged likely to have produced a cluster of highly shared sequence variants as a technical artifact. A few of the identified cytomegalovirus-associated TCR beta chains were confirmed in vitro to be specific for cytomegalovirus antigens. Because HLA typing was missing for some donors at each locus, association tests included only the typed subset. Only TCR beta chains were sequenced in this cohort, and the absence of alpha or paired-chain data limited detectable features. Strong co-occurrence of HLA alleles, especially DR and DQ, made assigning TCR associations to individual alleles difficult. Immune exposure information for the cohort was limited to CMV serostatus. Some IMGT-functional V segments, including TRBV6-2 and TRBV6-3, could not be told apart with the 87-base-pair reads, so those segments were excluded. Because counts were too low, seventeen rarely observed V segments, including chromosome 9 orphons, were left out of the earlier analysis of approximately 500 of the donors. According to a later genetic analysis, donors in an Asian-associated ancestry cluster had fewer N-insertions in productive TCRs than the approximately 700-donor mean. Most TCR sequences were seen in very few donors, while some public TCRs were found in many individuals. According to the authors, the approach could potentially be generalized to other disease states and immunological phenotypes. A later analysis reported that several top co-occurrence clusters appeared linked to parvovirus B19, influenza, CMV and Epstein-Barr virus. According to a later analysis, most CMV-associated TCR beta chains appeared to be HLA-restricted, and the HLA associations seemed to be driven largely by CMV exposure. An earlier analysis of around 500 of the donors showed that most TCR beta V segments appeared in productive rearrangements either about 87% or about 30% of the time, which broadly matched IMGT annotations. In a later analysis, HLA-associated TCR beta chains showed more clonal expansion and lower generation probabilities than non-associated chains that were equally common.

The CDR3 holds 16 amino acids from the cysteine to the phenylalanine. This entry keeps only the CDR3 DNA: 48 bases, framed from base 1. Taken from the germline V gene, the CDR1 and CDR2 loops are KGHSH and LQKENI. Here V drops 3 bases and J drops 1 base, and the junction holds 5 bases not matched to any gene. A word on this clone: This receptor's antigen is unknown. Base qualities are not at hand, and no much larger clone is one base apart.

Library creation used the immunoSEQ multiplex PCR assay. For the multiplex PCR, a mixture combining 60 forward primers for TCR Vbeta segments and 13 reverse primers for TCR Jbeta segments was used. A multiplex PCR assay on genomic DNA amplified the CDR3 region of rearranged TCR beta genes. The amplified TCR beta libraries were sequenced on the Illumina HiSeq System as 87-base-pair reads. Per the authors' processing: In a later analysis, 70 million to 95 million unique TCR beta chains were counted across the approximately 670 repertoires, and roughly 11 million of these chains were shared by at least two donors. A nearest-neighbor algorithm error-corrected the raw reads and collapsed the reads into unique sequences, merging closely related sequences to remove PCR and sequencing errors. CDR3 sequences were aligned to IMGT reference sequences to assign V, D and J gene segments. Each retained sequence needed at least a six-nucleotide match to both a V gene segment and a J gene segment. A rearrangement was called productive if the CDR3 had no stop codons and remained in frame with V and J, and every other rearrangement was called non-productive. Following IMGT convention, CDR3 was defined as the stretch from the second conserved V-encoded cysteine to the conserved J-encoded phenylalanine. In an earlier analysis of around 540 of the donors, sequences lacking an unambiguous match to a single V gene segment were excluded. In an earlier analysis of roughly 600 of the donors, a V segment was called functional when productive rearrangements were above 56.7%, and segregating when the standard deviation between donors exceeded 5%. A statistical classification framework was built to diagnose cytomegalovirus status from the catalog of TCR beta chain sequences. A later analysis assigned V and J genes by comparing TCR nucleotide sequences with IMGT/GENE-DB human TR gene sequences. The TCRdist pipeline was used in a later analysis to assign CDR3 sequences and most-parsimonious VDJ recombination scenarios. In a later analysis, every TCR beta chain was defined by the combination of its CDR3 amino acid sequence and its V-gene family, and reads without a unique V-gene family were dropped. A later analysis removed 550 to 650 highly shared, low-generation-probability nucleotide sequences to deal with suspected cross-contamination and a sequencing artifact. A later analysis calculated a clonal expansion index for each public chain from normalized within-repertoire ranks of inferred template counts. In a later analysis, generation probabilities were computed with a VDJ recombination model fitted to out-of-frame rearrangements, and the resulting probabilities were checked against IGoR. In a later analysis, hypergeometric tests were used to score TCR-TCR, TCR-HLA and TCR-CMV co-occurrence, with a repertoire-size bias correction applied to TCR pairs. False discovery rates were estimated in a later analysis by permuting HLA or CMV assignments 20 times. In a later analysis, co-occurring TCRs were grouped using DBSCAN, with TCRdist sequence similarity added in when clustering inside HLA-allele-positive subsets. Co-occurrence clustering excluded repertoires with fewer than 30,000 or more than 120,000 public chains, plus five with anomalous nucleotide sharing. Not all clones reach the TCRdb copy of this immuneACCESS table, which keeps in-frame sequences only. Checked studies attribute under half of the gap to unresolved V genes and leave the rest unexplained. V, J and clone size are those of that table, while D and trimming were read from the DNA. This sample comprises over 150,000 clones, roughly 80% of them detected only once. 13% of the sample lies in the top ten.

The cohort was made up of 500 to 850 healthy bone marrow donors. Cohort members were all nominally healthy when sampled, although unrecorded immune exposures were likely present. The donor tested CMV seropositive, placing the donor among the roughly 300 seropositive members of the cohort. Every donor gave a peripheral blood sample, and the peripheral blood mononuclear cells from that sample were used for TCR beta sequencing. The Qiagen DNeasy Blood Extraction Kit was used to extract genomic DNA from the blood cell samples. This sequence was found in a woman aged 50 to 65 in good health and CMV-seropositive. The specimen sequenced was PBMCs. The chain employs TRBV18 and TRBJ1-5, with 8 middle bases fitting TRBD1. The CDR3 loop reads CASSPTQGGSNQPQHF. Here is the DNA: TGTGCCAGCTCACCGACACAGGGGGGAAGCAATCAGCCCCAGCATTTT.